A selection of T cell receptor beta chains follows, all from one sample in a study of OX40 agonist ivuxolimab in advanced cancers. The assay was immunoSEQ multiplex PCR, and TCRdb's table has in-frame clones only and misses some. There are roughly 26,000 clones in the sample; about 70% occur only once, and around 14% lies in the top ten. This specimen consisted of CD4+ or CD8+ T cells sorted from blood, obtained in a trial of the OX40 agonist ivuxolimab. These receptor sequences come from an adult with an advanced solid tumor such as melanoma, head and neck, liver or kidney cancer. Both conserved end residues are part of each CDR3. The D gene is left open where the match is weak. Some rows mark clone size as missing; the rest say once, few, many or name a class of expanded clone.

>TRBV9|TRBJ1-5|TRBD1|14|.
TGTGCCAGCAGCACAACAGGGGCCAATCAGCCCCAGCATTTT
CASSTTGANQPQHF
>TRBV12-5|TRBJ2-5|TRBD1|14|.
TGTGCTAGTGGTTTGGGACAGGGGTGGGAGACCCAGTACTTC
CASGLGQGWETQYF
>TRBV7-3|TRBJ2-7|TRBD1|13|.
TGTGCCAGCAGCTTGGACAGGGTGGGCGAGCAGTACTTC
CASSLDRVGEQYF
>TRBV2|TRBJ2-5|.|12|once
TGTGCCAGCAACGCCGACGACTACCAAAAGTACTTC
CASNADDYQKYF
>TRBV13|TRBJ1-2|TRBD1|14|few
TGTGCCAGCAGTTCAGACAGGGGGCGCGGTGGCTACACCTTC
CASSSDRGRGGYTF
>TRBV4-2|TRBJ2-7|.|13|.
TGTGCCAGCAGCCAAGTGCGACTGGGCGAGCAGTACTTC
CASSQVRLGEQYF
>TRBV29-1|TRBJ2-5|.|11|.
TGCAGCGTGGGGGCCCGAGAGACCCAGTACTTC
CSVGARETQYF
>TRBV10-3|TRBJ1-2|TRBD1|12|once
TGTGCCATCAGTGACAGGGGGCATGGCTACACCTTC
CAISDRGHGYTF
>TRBV29-1|TRBJ1-2|TRBD1|14|.
TGCAGCGTTGAGGGGAGGGGGCAGGACTATGGCTACACCTTC
CSVEGRGQDYGYTF
>TRBV15|TRBJ1-5|.|12|.
TGTGCCACCAGCACCCAGAATCAGCCCCAGCATTTT
CATSTQNQPQHF
>TRBV7-3|TRBJ2-5|.|14|once
TGTGCCAGCAGCTTGCTTGAGGTCCCCTGGACCCAGTACTTC
CASSLLEVPWTQYF
>TRBV7-3|TRBJ2-5|.|13|.
TGTGCCAGCAGCCCAAACCCACCCGGGGACCAGTACTTC
CASSPNPPGDQYF
>TRBV10-1|TRBJ1-6|.|14|.
TGCGCCAGCAGTGAGTCACAGCAACCTTCACCCCTCCACTTT
CASSESQQPSPLHF
>TRBV6-6|TRBJ2-4|.|12|.
TGTGCCAGCAGTTACTCTACGGGCATTCAGTACTTC
CASSYSTGIQYF
>TRBV25-1|TRBJ2-7|.|16|.
TGTGCCAGCAGTGACGACGATCACCTCCGGGCCTACGAGCAGTACTTC
CASSDDDHLRAYEQYF
>TRBV6-6|TRBJ1-5|.|14|.
TGTGCCAGCAGCCCTGCCAATAGCAATCAGCCCCAGCATTTT
CASSPANSNQPQHF
>TRBV7-9|TRBJ2-1|.|15|few
TGTGCCAGCAGCTTTGTGCGCAGGACTAACAATGAGCAGTTCTTC
CASSFVRRTNNEQFF
>TRBV19|TRBJ1-4|.|16|.
TGTGCCAGTAGTATAAATGGCATAGCAACTAATGAAAAACTGTTTTTT
CASSINGIATNEKLFF
>TRBV4-1|TRBJ1-1|.|14|.
TGCGCCACCCGGAACCGGGCCCTGAACACTGAAGCTTTCTTT
CATRNRALNTEAFF
>TRBV11-1|TRBJ2-2|.|14|.
TGTGCCAGCAGCCCGGGACGCCGCGGCGGGGAGCTGTTTTTT
CASSPGRRGGELFF
>TRBV2|TRBJ2-1|.|11|medium-sized
TGTGCCAGCCGACTAGAACATGAACAGTTCTTC
CASRLEHEQFF
>TRBV5-5|TRBJ1-2|TRBD1|15|.
TGTGCCAGCAGCGTGATAGACAGGGGGCAAGGTGGCTACACCTTC
CASSVIDRGQGGYTF
>TRBV6-5|TRBJ1-2|TRBD1|15|few
TGTGCCAGCACGCGCCGGGACAGGGACAACTATGGCTACACCTTC
CASTRRDRDNYGYTF
>TRBV9|TRBJ1-2|TRBD1|14|.
TGTGCCAGCAGCGTCGGGACAGGCCTCGGGGGCCACACCTTC
CASSVGTGLGGHTF
>TRBV6-5|TRBJ1-1|.|12|once
TGTGCCAGCAAGAAAGCCGGGGCTGAAGCTTTCTTT
CASKKAGAEAFF
>TRBV9|TRBJ1-1|TRBD1|14|.
TGTGCCAGCAGCCCCCCAGGGGGGTCCACTGAAGCTTTCTTT
CASSPPGGSTEAFF
>TRBV7-3|TRBJ2-1|TRBD2|13|.
TGTGCCAGCAGCTTAACCAGCGGGGGGGCCTTGTTCTTC
CASSLTSGGALFF
>TRBV10-3|TRBJ1-6|.|14|.
TGTGCCATCGCTCTAGGCTCCTATAATTCACCCCTCCACTTT
CAIALGSYNSPLHF
>TRBV4-2|TRBJ2-7|.|16|.
TGTGCCAGCAGCCAAGAAGGCCAGGATTTATCCTACGAGCAGTACTTC
CASSQEGQDLSYEQYF
>TRBV5-1|TRBJ2-7|TRBD2|17|few
TGCGCCAGCAGCTTCACTAGCGGGGGTTTTAGCTCCTACGAGCAGTACTTC
CASSFTSGGFSSYEQYF
>TRBV6-5|TRBJ2-1|TRBD1|15|.
TGTGCCAGCAGTAGGACAGGGAATAATGTCAATGAGCAGTTCTTC
CASSRTGNNVNEQFF
>TRBV19|TRBJ2-4|.|14|.
TGTGCCAGTAGTATGGCGGGGGCCAAAAACATTCAGTACTTC
CASSMAGAKNIQYF
>TRBV7-9|TRBJ2-1|TRBD1|11|.
TGTGCCAGCAGCCTGACAGGGAAGCAGTTCTTC
CASSLTGKQFF
>TRBV25-1|TRBJ1-3|.|14|.
TGTGCCAGCAGTGACGGGGGGTCTGGAAACACCATATATTTT
CASSDGGSGNTIYF
>TRBV2|TRBJ2-7|.|14|.
TGTGCCAGCAGGGGTGGGACGAGCTCCTACGAGCAGTACTTC
CASRGGTSSYEQYF
>TRBV12-5|TRBJ1-5|.|14|few
TGTGCTAGTGGTCCGGGGGGAGTCGTTCAGCCCCAGCATTTT
CASGPGGVVQPQHF
>TRBV30|TRBJ2-5|.|13|.
TGTGCCTGGAGTGTGGCTAGTGGGCAGACCCAGTACTTC
CAWSVASGQTQYF
>TRBV19|TRBJ1-2|TRBD1|18|.
TGTGCCAGTAGTCCGGGACAGGGGACTACCTTAGCTAACTATGGCTACACCTTC
CASSPGQGTTLANYGYTF